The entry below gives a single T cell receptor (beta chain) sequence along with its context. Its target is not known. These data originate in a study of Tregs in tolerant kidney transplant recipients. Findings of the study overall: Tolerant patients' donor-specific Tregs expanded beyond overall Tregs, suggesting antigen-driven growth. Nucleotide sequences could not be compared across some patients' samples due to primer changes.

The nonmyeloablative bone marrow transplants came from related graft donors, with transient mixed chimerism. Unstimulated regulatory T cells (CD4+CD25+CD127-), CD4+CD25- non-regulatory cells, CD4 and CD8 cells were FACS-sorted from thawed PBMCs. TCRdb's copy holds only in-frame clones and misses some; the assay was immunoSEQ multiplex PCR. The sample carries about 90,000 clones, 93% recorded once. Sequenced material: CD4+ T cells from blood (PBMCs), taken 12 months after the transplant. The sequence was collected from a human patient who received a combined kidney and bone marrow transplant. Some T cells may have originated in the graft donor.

The CDR3: CASSVGLTSGVYNEQFF. For the CDR3, the DNA is TGTGCCAGCAGCGTAGGCCTAACTAGCGGGGTCTACAATGAGCAGTTCTTC. The rearrangement joins TRBV7-9 to TRBJ2-1; 10 nucleotides agree with TRBD2. CDR1 SEHNR and CDR2 FQNEAQ come from the germline V gene (reference sequence). Losses at the gene ends were 5 bases for V and 3 bases for J; bases not matched to a gene: 10. The length of the CDR3 is 17 residues.